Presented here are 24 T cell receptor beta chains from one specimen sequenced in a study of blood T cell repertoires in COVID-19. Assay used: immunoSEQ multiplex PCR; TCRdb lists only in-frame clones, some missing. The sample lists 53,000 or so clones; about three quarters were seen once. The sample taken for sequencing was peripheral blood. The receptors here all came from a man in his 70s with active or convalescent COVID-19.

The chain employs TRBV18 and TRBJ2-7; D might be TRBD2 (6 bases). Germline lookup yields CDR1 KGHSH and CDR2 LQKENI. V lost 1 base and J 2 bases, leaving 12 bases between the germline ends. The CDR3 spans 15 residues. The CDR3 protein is CASSPRRDSAYEQYF. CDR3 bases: TGTGCCAGCTCACCACGTCGGGACTCAGCCTACGAGCAGTACTTC.

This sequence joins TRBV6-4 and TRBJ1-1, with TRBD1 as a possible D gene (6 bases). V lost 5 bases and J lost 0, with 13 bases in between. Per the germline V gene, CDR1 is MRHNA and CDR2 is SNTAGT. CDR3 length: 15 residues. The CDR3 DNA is TGTGCCAGCAGTCCAACCGGACAGCTGAACACTGAAGCTTTCTTT. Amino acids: CASSPTGQLNTEAFF.

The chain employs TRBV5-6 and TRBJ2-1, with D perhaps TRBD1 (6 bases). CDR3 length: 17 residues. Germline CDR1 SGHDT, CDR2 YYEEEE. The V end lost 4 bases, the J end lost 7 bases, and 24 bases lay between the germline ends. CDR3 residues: CASSRDPQGRVRNEQFF. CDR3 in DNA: TGTGCCAGCAGCCGAGATCCCCAGGGGAGAGTACGGAATGAGCAGTTCTTC.

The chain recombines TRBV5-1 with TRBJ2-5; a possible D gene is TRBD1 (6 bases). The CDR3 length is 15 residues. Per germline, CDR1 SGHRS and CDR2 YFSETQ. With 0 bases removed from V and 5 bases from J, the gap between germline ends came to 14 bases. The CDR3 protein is CASSLGAGARETQYF. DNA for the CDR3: TGCGCCAGCAGCTTGGGGGCAGGGGCTCGGGAGACCCAGTACTTC.

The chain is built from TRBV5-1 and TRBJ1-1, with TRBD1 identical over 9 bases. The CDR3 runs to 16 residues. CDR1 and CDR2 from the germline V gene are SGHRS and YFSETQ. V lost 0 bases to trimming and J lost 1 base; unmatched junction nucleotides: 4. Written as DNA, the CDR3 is TGCGCCAGCAGCTTGGACAGGGGGCCGGGGAACACTGAAGCTTTCTTT. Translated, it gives CASSLDRGPGNTEAFF.

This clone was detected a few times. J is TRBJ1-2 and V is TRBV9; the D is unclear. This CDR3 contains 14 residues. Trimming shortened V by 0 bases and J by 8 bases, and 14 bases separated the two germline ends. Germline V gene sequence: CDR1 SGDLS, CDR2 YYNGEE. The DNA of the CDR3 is TGTGCCAGCAGCGTAGAGGCCGGGATCCACGGCTACACCTTC. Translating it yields CASSVEAGIHGYTF.

CDR3 nucleotides: TGTGCCAGCAGTCCGGGGACAGCGAACACTGAAGCTTTCTTT. Protein: CASSPGTANTEAFF. The V gene is TRBV27, the J gene TRBJ1-1; 7 bases map to TRBD1. In germline, CDR1 is MNHEY, CDR2 SMNVEV (reference sequence). V dropped 5 bases and J dropped 1; count of bases not matched to a gene: 4. This CDR3 comprises 14 residues.

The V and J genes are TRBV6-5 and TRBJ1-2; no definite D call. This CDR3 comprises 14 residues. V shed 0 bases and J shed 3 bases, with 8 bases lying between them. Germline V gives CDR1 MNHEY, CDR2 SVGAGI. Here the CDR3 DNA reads TGTGCCAGCAGTTACTCCCCCCGGTACTATGGCTACACCTTC. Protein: CASSYSPRYYGYTF.

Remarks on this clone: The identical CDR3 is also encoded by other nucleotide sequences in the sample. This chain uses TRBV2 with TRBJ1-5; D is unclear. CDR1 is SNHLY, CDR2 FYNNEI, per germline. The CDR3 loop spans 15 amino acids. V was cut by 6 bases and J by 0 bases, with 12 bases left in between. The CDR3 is CASSRRQDSNQPQHF. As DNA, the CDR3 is TGTGCCAGCAGCCGTCGCCAGGATAGCAATCAGCCCCAGCATTTT.

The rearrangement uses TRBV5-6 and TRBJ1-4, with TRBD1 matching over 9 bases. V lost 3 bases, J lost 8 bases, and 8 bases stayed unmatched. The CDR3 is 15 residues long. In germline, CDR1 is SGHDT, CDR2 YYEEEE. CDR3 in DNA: TGTGCCAGCAGCTCCGGGACAGGGTGGGGAGAAAAACTGTTTTTT. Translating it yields CASSSGTGWGEKLFF.

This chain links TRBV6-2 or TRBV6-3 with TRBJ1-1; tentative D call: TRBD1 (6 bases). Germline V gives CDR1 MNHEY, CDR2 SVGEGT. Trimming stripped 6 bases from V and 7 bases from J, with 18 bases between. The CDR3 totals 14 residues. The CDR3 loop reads CASSSHRDTNEAFF. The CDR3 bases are TGTGCCAGCAGCTCTCACCGGGACACCAATGAAGCTTTCTTT.

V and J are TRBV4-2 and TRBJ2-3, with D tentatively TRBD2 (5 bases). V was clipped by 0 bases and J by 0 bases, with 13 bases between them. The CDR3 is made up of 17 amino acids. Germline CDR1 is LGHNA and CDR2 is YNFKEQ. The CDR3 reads CASSQEEGGRSTDTQYF. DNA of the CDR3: TGTGCCAGCAGCCAAGAAGAGGGCGGGCGTAGCACAGATACGCAGTATTTT.

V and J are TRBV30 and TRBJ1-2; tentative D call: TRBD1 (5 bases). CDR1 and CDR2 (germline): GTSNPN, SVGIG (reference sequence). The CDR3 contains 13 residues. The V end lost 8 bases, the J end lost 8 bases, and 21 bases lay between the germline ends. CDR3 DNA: TGTGCCCACCGACCTGGTGCCCAGGGCGGCTACACCTTC. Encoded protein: CAHRPGAQGGYTF.

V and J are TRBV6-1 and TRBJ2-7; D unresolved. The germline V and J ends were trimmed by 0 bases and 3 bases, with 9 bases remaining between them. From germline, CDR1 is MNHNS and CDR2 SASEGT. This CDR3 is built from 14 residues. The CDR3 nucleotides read TGTGCCAGCAGTGAAGCACGAGGAATCTACGAGCAGTACTTC. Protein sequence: CASSEARGIYEQYF.

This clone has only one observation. CDR3 loop: CASTLGQDYGYTF. The CDR3 region has the DNA TGTGCCAGCACCTTGGGACAGGACTATGGCTACACCTTC. J is TRBJ1-2 and V is TRBV12-3 or TRBV12-4, with 8 bases fitting TRBD1. V lost 7 bases and J lost 3; bases outside the gene matches: 4. This CDR3 spans 13 amino acids.

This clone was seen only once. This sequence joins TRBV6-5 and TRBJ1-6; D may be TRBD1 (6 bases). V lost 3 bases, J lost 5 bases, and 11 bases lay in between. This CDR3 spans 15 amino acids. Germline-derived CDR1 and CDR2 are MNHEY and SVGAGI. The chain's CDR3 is CASSYGGHNNSPLHF. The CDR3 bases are TGTGCCAGCAGTTATGGGGGACATAATAATTCACCCCTCCACTTT.

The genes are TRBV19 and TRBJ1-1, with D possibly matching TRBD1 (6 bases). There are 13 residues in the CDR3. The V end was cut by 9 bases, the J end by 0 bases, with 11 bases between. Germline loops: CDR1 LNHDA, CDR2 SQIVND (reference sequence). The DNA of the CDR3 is TGTGCCAGCTTGGACAGCATGAACACTGAAGCTTTCTTT. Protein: CASLDSMNTEAFF.

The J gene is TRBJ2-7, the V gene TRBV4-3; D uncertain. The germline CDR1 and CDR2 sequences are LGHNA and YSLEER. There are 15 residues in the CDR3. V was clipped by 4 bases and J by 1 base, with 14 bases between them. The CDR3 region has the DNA TGCGCCAGCAGCCCGGCGAGGATCCTATCCTACGAGCAGTACTTC. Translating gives CASSPARILSYEQYF.

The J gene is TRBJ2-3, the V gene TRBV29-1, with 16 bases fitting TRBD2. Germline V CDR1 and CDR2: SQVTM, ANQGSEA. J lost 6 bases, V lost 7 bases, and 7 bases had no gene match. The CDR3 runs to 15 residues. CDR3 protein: CSAGTSGGAGDTQYF. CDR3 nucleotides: TGCAGCGCTGGGACTAGCGGGGGGGCCGGGGATACGCAGTATTTT.

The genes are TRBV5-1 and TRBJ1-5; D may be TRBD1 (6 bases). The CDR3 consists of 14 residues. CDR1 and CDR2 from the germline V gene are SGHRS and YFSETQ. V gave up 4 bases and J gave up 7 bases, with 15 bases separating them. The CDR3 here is CASSPDSPGQPQHF. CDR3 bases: TGCGCCAGCAGCCCGGACAGCCCGGGGCAGCCCCAGCATTTT.

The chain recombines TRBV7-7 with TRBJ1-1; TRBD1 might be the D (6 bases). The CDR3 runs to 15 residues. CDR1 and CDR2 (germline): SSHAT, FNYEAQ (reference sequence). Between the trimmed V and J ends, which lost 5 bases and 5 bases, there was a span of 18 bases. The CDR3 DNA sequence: TGTGCCAGCAGCATCTACAGGGAAGAGGTGACTGAAGCTTTCTTT. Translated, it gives CASSIYREEVTEAFF. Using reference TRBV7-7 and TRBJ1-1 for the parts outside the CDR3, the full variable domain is GAGVSQSPRYKVTKRGQDVTLRCDPISSHATLYWYQQALGQGPEFLTYFNYEAQPDKSGLPSDRFSAERPEGSISTLTIQRTEQRDSAMYRCASSIYREEVTEAFFGQGTRLTVV.

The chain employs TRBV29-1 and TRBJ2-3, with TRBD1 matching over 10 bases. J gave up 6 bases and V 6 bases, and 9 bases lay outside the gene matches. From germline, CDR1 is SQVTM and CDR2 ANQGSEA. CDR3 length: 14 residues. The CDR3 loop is CSVPGTGVRDTQYF. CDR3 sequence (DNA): TGCAGCGTACCCGGGACAGGGGTACGGGATACGCAGTATTTT.

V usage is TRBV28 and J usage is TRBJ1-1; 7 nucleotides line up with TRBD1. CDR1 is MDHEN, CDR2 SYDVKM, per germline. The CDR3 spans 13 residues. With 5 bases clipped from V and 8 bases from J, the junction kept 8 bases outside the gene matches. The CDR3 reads CASSPDRVREAFF. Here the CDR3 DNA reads TGTGCCAGCAGTCCCGACAGGGTGAGAGAAGCTTTCTTT. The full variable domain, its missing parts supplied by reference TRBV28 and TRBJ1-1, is DVKVTQSSRYLVKRTGEKVFLECVQDMDHENMFWYRQDPGLGLRLIYFSYDVKMKEKGDIPEGYSVSREKKERFSLILESASTNQTSMYLCASSPDRVREAFFGQGTRLTVV.

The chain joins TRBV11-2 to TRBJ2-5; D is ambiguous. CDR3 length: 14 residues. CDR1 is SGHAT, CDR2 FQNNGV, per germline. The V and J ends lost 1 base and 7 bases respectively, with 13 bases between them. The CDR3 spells CASSLVGGKGTQYF. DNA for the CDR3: TGTGCCAGCAGCTTAGTTGGCGGAAAAGGGACCCAGTACTTC.